These T cell receptor beta chains were read from a single sample in a study of cytotoxic CD8 clonotypes in ibrutinib-treated CLL. TCRdb's table, derived via immunoSEQ multiplex PCR, lists solely in-frame clones and lacks some. This table holds some 150,000 clones, 70% to 90% found once. Material: PBMCs, obtained after 36 months of ibrutinib treatment. These receptors originate from a human donor with chronic lymphocytic leukemia. CDR3s include the opening cysteine and the closing phenylalanine or tryptophan. The D gene is left open where the match is weak. Clone size, where shown, is once, few, many, or a class for clones that have expanded.

len: 20
abundance: NA
j_gene: TRBJ2-4
v_gene: TRBV23-1
d_gene: TRBD1
CDR3nt: TGCGCCAGCAGTCAATCGGCCGGGACAGCCCCAAAACTAGCCAAAAACATTCAGTACTTC
CDR3aa: CASSQSAGTAPKLAKNIQYF

len: 14
abundance: NA
j_gene: TRBJ1-5
v_gene: TRBV6-1
d_gene: NA
CDR3nt: TGTGCCAGCAGGGCGAGGGTGAGAGGTCAGCCCCAGCATTTT
CDR3aa: CASRARVRGQPQHF

len: 19
abundance: NA
j_gene: TRBJ2-7
v_gene: TRBV4-1
d_gene: NA
CDR3nt: TGCGCCAGCAGCCAAGCCTTTATTCCGGGGCGCCGGGCGTGGTACGAGCAGTACTTC
CDR3aa: CASSQAFIPGRRAWYEQYF

len: 14
abundance: NA
j_gene: TRBJ2-7
v_gene: TRBV5-1
d_gene: TRBD1
CDR3nt: TGCGCCAGCAGCCGAACCGGGACAGTCTACGAGCAGTACTTC
CDR3aa: CASSRTGTVYEQYF

len: 12
abundance: NA
j_gene: TRBJ1-2
v_gene: TRBV19
d_gene: NA
CDR3nt: TGTGCCAGTAGAATAGATGACTATGGCTACACCTTC
CDR3aa: CASRIDDYGYTF

len: 13
abundance: NA
j_gene: TRBJ1-2
v_gene: TRBV7-9
d_gene: NA
CDR3nt: TGTGCCAGCAGCTTAGGAGGATTCTATGGCTACACCTTC
CDR3aa: CASSLGGFYGYTF

len: 14
abundance: NA
j_gene: TRBJ2-7
v_gene: TRBV5-1
d_gene: TRBD1
CDR3nt: TGCGCCAGCAGCTCGACAGGGGGAAAACACGAGCAGTACTTC
CDR3aa: CASSSTGGKHEQYF

len: 15
abundance: once
j_gene: TRBJ2-7
v_gene: TRBV18
d_gene: TRBD1
CDR3nt: TGTGCCAGCTCACCAGTGGACAGGAACTCCTACGAGCAGTACTTC
CDR3aa: CASSPVDRNSYEQYF

len: 13
abundance: NA
j_gene: TRBJ1-2
v_gene: TRBV11-2
d_gene: NA
CDR3nt: TGTGCCAGCAGCCCTCAGGGAAACTATGGCTACACCTTC
CDR3aa: CASSPQGNYGYTF

len: 14
abundance: NA
j_gene: TRBJ1-4
v_gene: TRBV18
d_gene: NA
CDR3nt: TGTGCCAGCTCTCTGGGGGCAACTAATGAAAAACTGTTTTTT
CDR3aa: CASSLGATNEKLFF

len: 15
abundance: NA
j_gene: TRBJ2-1
v_gene: TRBV7-7
d_gene: TRBD2
CDR3nt: TGTGCCAGCAGCTTAGGGACTAGCGGGAGTAATGAGCAGTTCTTC
CDR3aa: CASSLGTSGSNEQFF

len: 12
abundance: NA
j_gene: TRBJ1-1
v_gene: TRBV11-3
d_gene: NA
CDR3nt: TGTGCCAGCAGCAAAGGGGAGTCTGAAGCTTTCTTT
CDR3aa: CASSKGESEAFF

len: 14
abundance: NA
j_gene: TRBJ2-7
v_gene: TRBV7-3
d_gene: NA
CDR3nt: TGTGCCAGCAGCTCCCAGGAGCAACCCTACGAGCAGTACTTC
CDR3aa: CASSSQEQPYEQYF

len: 18
abundance: once
j_gene: TRBJ2-3
v_gene: TRBV5-4
d_gene: NA
CDR3nt: TGTGCCAGCAGCTTAGGAGGGGTCGGGGGCCCTGTAGCAGATACGCAGTATTTT
CDR3aa: CASSLGGVGGPVADTQYF

len: 17
abundance: NA
j_gene: TRBJ2-3
v_gene: TRBV9
d_gene: TRBD2
CDR3nt: TGTGCCAGCAGCGCCGGGCGGGGACTAAGTGCCACAGATACGCAGTATTTT
CDR3aa: CASSAGRGLSATDTQYF

len: 14
abundance: once
j_gene: TRBJ2-1
v_gene: TRBV6-5
d_gene: TRBD2
CDR3nt: TGTGCCAGCAGCCTCGGACTAGCGGGAGAGGAGCAGTTCTTC
CDR3aa: CASSLGLAGEEQFF

len: 14
abundance: NA
j_gene: TRBJ2-1
v_gene: TRBV28
d_gene: NA
CDR3nt: TGTGCCAGCAGACCTCAAAGCTCCTACAATGAGCAGTTCTTC
CDR3aa: CASRPQSSYNEQFF

len: 15
abundance: NA
j_gene: TRBJ2-7
v_gene: TRBV7-2
d_gene: NA
CDR3nt: TGTGCCAGCAGCCGCGGTCCCGACAGCTCCTACGAGCAGTACTTC
CDR3aa: CASSRGPDSSYEQYF

len: 17
abundance: once
j_gene: TRBJ1-2
v_gene: TRBV25-1
d_gene: TRBD1
CDR3nt: TGTGCCAGCAGTGACTCCGGGACAGCGACTCTGAACTATGGCTACACCTTC
CDR3aa: CASSDSGTATLNYGYTF

len: 14
abundance: NA
j_gene: TRBJ2-3
v_gene: TRBV29-1
d_gene: NA
CDR3nt: TGCAGCGTTGTGCGCAGGGGAGACCCAGATACGCAGTATTTT
CDR3aa: CSVVRRGDPDTQYF

len: 14
abundance: few
j_gene: TRBJ1-2
v_gene: TRBV7-9
d_gene: NA
CDR3nt: TGTGCCAGCAGCTTAAAAGGTAGGGGCTATGGCTACACCTTC
CDR3aa: CASSLKGRGYGYTF

len: 14
abundance: NA
j_gene: TRBJ2-2
v_gene: TRBV19
d_gene: NA
CDR3nt: TGTGCCAGTAGTATTGGGACGGGCACCGGGGAGCTGTTTTTT
CDR3aa: CASSIGTGTGELFF

len: 12
abundance: NA
j_gene: TRBJ1-1
v_gene: TRBV18
d_gene: NA
CDR3nt: TGTGCCAGCTCAGGAGGGGGGACTGAAGCTTTCTTT
CDR3aa: CASSGGGTEAFF

len: 15
abundance: NA
j_gene: TRBJ2-1
v_gene: TRBV9
d_gene: TRBD1
CDR3nt: TGTGCCAGCAGCGTAGTAGGGGACAGGGGCGATGAGCAGTTCTTC
CDR3aa: CASSVVGDRGDEQFF

len: 15
abundance: NA
j_gene: TRBJ2-7
v_gene: TRBV9
d_gene: TRBD1
CDR3nt: TGTGCCAGCAGCTTATCCGGGACAGGGGCCTACGAGCAGTACTTC
CDR3aa: CASSLSGTGAYEQYF

len: 15
abundance: NA
j_gene: TRBJ1-2
v_gene: TRBV7-9
d_gene: TRBD1
CDR3nt: TGTGCCAGCAGCAGGGACAGCACTTCTTTCTATGGCTACACCTTC
CDR3aa: CASSRDSTSFYGYTF

len: 14
abundance: NA
j_gene: TRBJ2-7
v_gene: TRBV5-1
d_gene: NA
CDR3nt: TGCGCCAGCAACGACCGGGATTCCTCCTACGAGCAGTACTTC
CDR3aa: CASNDRDSSYEQYF

len: 17
abundance: NA
j_gene: TRBJ2-1
v_gene: TRBV14
d_gene: TRBD2
CDR3nt: TGTGCCAGCAGCCGTCGTCTAGCGGGGGTGTCCTACAATGAGCAGTTCTTC
CDR3aa: CASSRRLAGVSYNEQFF

len: 16
abundance: NA
j_gene: TRBJ2-1
v_gene: TRBV18
d_gene: TRBD2
CDR3nt: TGTGCCAGCTCACCCAGGACTAGCGGGGGGGCCGGTGAGCAGTTCTTC
CDR3aa: CASSPRTSGGAGEQFF

len: 15
abundance: NA
j_gene: TRBJ1-1
v_gene: TRBV27
d_gene: NA
CDR3nt: TGTGCCAGCAGTTTCTACTTCGCGGGTGACACTGAAGCTTTCTTT
CDR3aa: CASSFYFAGDTEAFF

len: 15
abundance: NA
j_gene: TRBJ1-6
v_gene: TRBV5-1
d_gene: NA
CDR3nt: TGCGCCAGCAGCTTGGTTGCAGGGAACAATTCACCCCTCCACTTT
CDR3aa: CASSLVAGNNSPLHF

len: 16
abundance: NA
j_gene: TRBJ1-4
v_gene: TRBV18
d_gene: NA
CDR3nt: TGTGCCAGCTCACCACTGAATCTCCGGGAACGGGAAAAACTGTTTTTT
CDR3aa: CASSPLNLREREKLFF

len: 15
abundance: NA
j_gene: TRBJ2-1
v_gene: TRBV9
d_gene: TRBD2
CDR3nt: TGTGCCAGCAGCGCCTCTAGCGGCTCCTACAATGAGCAGTTCTTC
CDR3aa: CASSASSGSYNEQFF

len: 13
abundance: NA
j_gene: TRBJ2-5
v_gene: TRBV6-5
d_gene: TRBD1
CDR3nt: TGTGCCAGCACTCCAGGGGGCGAGGAGACCCAGTACTTC
CDR3aa: CASTPGGEETQYF